This entry concerns a single T cell receptor beta chain. This entry is derived from a study of blood T cell repertoires in COVID-19. Study-level background: Acute and convalescent COVID-19 specimens originated in the United States, Italy and Spain.

The length of the CDR3 is 13 residues. Germline values: CDR1 SNHLY, CDR2 FYNNEI. Trimming pared 4 bases from V and 2 bases from J, leaving 7 bases between. Sequencing was performed with immunoSEQ multiplex PCR; in TCRdb, only in-frame clones are kept and a portion is missing. The sample lists fewer than 350,000 clones; about 87% were seen once. What was sequenced was peripheral blood. This rearrangement joins TRBV2 to TRBJ2-3, with D hard to call. The TCR comes from a young woman with COVID-19, enrolled during active disease. The CDR3 DNA reads TGTGCCAGCAGTGGGAGATACACAGATACGCAGTATTTT. The encoded protein is CASSGRYTDTQYF.